These 30 T cell receptor beta chains were sequenced from one sample in a study of response to subunit inactivated influenza vaccine. TCRdb ran MiXCR on the RT-PCR reads and lists one entry per CDR3 protein. Of hundreds of thousands of distinct CDR3 sequences in the sample, approximately 14% were seen once. Specimen: PBMCs from blood, collected 11 to 12 days after vaccination. The source is a man aged 50 to 59 who received an inactivated influenza vaccine.

The chain recombines TRBV4-2 with TRBJ2-1; TRBD2 might be the D (6 bases). Germline V gene data show CDR1 as LGHNA and CDR2 as YNFKEQ. V lost 4 bases and J lost 3, with 13 bases in between. The CDR3 loop spans 15 amino acids. CDR3 sequence: CASSPRGGDYNEQFF. The DNA of the CDR3 is TGTGCCAGCAGCCCTCGCGGCGGGGACTACAATGAGCAGTTCTTC.

The sample holds many counts of this clonotype. The CDR3 reads CASSQDRVTGAFF. The CDR3 DNA sequence: TGCGCCAGCAGCCAAGATCGAGTTACGGGAGCTTTCTTT. V gene TRBV4-3 combines with J gene TRBJ1-1; D call uncertain. This CDR3 spans 13 amino acids. Trimming cost V 0 bases and J 10 bases, with 12 bases left between them. CDR1 is LGHNA, CDR2 YSLEER, per germline.

The chain carries TRBV14 and TRBJ1-6; 9 bases agree with TRBD1. The germline V gene has CDR1 SGHDN and CDR2 FVKESK. V was clipped by 1 base and J by 6 bases; unmatched bases: 4. The CDR3 loop spans 16 amino acids. DNA for the CDR3: TGTGCCAGCAGCCAAGCCGGGACAGGGATTAATTCACCCCTCCACTTT. Its translation: CASSQAGTGINSPLHF.

V gene TRBV5-1 combines with J gene TRBJ2-1; the match to TRBD2 covers 8 bases. This CDR3 contains 15 residues. The ends lost 0 bases at V and 8 bases at J; junction bases unmatched: 7. Germline CDR1 and CDR2: SGHRS and YFSETQ. The CDR3 DNA is TGCGCCAGCAGCTTGGGTGGTAGCGGGATCCATGAGCAGTTCTTC. Amino acid sequence: CASSLGGSGIHEQFF.

V gene TRBV2 combines with J gene TRBJ2-3; weak D call: TRBD2 (5 bases). Trimming took 2 bases from V and 0 from J, leaving 9 bases between them. This CDR3 is 15 amino acids long. CDR1 and CDR2 (germline): SNHLY, FYNNEI. The DNA for the CDR3 is TGTGCCAGCAGTGAACCCGGACTCAGCACAGATACGCAGTATTTT. Translation: CASSEPGLSTDTQYF.

J is TRBJ1-2 and V is TRBV10-3; 7 nucleotides line up with TRBD1. CDR1 and CDR2 (germline): ENHRY, SYGVKD. Germline trimming cut 6 bases from V and 8 bases from J; bases unmatched to any gene: 6. The CDR3 length is 12 residues. The CDR3 region is CAIRGTVQGYTF. The CDR3 DNA is TGTGCCATCAGAGGGACAGTTCAAGGCTACACCTTC.

This clonotype was seen many times. V usage is TRBV7-2 and J usage is TRBJ2-7, with 11 bases fitting TRBD2. CDR3 length: 14 residues. The V and J ends lost 4 bases and 4 bases, in that order; junction bases with no gene match: 3. The V gene's germline CDR1 is SGHTA and CDR2 FQGNSA. Written as DNA, the CDR3 is TGTGCCAGCAGCTCTAGCGGGGGGTTGTACGAGCAGTACTTC. It translates to CASSSSGGLYEQYF.

In the case of this clonotype: Mismatch with germline at one junction end may stem from a read error. The chain joins TRBV20-1 to TRBJ1-1, with 7 nucleotides matching TRBD1. This CDR3 has 16 residues. The germline V gene encodes CDR1 DFQATT and CDR2 SNEGSKA (reference sequence). CDR3 in amino acids: CCARDIGGSGNTEAFF. The CDR3 bases are TGCTGTGCTAGAGATATAGGGGGCTCAGGGAACACTGAAGCTTTCTTT.

The rearrangement uses TRBV10-1 and TRBJ2-7; D remains ambiguous. The V gene lost 0 bases and the J gene lost 7 bases, with 7 bases spanning the gap. The CDR3 has 12 amino acids. CDR1 is WNHNN and CDR2 is SYGVQD in the germline V gene (reference sequence). Written as DNA, the CDR3 is TGCGCCAGCAGTGAGTCTTTGGGTGAGCAGTACTTC. This encodes CASSESLGEQYF.

The J gene is TRBJ1-6, the V gene TRBV7-2; D is ambiguous. Looked up from germline, CDR1 is SGHTA and CDR2 is FQGNSA. The length of the CDR3 is 15 residues. Trimming took off 1 base at V and 6 bases at J, with 10 bases between the two ends. The CDR3 reads CASSLGPNLNSPLHF. The CDR3 coding sequence is TGTGCCAGCAGCTTAGGGCCCAATCTTAATTCACCCCTCCACTTT.

V usage is TRBV2 and J usage is TRBJ1-1; D is possibly TRBD1 (5 bases). The germline gives CDR1 SNHLY, CDR2 FYNNEI. The CDR3 length is 14 residues. V lost 3 bases and J 6 bases, leaving 14 bases between the germline ends. The DNA of the CDR3 is TGTGCCAGCAGTGACGTACTAGACAGTGCTGAAGCTTTCTTT. Translation gives CASSDVLDSAEAFF. Full variable domain (rest looked up from reference TRBV2 and TRBJ1-1): EPEVTQTPSHQVTQMGQEVILRCVPISNHLYFYWYRQILGQKVEFLVSFYNNEISEKSEIFDDQFSVERPDGSNFTLKIRSTKLEDSAMYFCASSDVLDSAEAFFGQGTRLTVV.

This chain uses TRBV29-1 with TRBJ1-1; D might be TRBD1 (6 bases). The CDR3 has 12 residues. Looked up from germline, CDR1 is SQVTM and CDR2 is ANQGSEA. Trimming removed 7 bases from V and 2 bases from J, with 11 bases in between. The CDR3 loop is CSAWGANTEAFF. DNA of the CDR3: TGCAGCGCCTGGGGGGCCAACACTGAAGCTTTCTTT.

This clonotype was detected only a few times. The chain carries TRBV6-2 or TRBV6-3 and TRBJ2-7; TRBD1 might be the D (5 bases). This CDR3 is 11 amino acids long. Trimming pared 8 bases from V and 6 bases from J, leaving 11 bases between. CDR1 and CDR2 from the germline V gene are MNHEY and SVGEGT. The CDR3 DNA follows: TGTGCCAGCGGGAAGGGGCTCGAGCAGTACTTC. Translating gives CASGKGLEQYF.

The rearrangement links TRBV7-8 to TRBJ2-5; 9 bases fit TRBD1. The CDR3 extends over 16 amino acids. V lost 1 base and J lost 1; bases outside the gene matches: 4. Germline V gene data show CDR1 as SGHVS and CDR2 as FQNEAQ. CDR3 protein: CASSLEGQGFQETQYF. The CDR3 DNA follows: TGTGCCAGCAGCTTAGAGGGACAGGGCTTCCAAGAGACCCAGTACTTC.

V usage is TRBV16 and J usage is TRBJ2-1, with 16 bases lining up with TRBD2. The germline V gene has CDR1 KGHSY and CDR2 FQNENV. The V and J ends lost 1 base and 10 bases, in that order; junction bases with no gene match: 13. The CDR3 loop spans 19 amino acids. This chain's CDR3 is CASSQFGTSGRARFIEQFF. For the CDR3, the DNA is TGTGCCAGCAGCCAATTTGGGACTAGCGGGAGGGCCCGGTTTATCGAGCAGTTCTTC.

The rearrangement joins TRBV5-6 to TRBJ2-1; possible D gene TRBD2, 5 bases. Trimming pared 1 base from V and 4 bases from J, leaving 9 bases between. The CDR3 runs to 14 residues. Germline V gene lookup returns CDR1 SGHDT and CDR2 YYEEEE. CDR3 loop: CASSLSWEYNEQFF. In DNA form, the CDR3 reads TGTGCCAGCAGCTTGTCTTGGGAGTACAATGAGCAGTTCTTC.

Ten or more counts support this clonotype. V is TRBV7-2 and J is TRBJ1-4; 8 positions match TRBD1. CDR3 length equals 13 residues. V lost 5 bases to trimming and J lost 10 bases; unmatched junction nucleotides: 6. In germline, CDR1 is SGHTA, CDR2 FQGNSA. The CDR3 spells CASSEQGGGKLFF. CDR3 sequence (DNA): TGTGCCAGCAGCGAACAGGGGGGAGGAAAACTGTTTTTT.

The chain employs TRBV20-1 and TRBJ2-5, with TRBD1 as a possible D gene (6 bases). This CDR3 region has 14 residues. Germline values: CDR1 DFQATT, CDR2 SNEGSKA (reference sequence). The V gene lost 6 bases and the J gene lost 1 base, with 15 bases spanning the gap. CDR3 in amino acids: CSAPDRRLQETQYF. In DNA form, the CDR3 reads TGCAGTGCCCCGGACAGAAGACTCCAAGAGACCCAGTACTTC.

This clonotype was counted a few times. The chain is built from TRBV2 and TRBJ2-7; 15 bases align to TRBD2. Germline V gene sequence: CDR1 SNHLY, CDR2 FYNNEI. The CDR3 is 16 amino acids. V dropped 8 bases and J dropped 1; count of bases not matched to a gene: 6. The CDR3 DNA follows: TGTGCCAGCCAACGGACTAGCGGGAGGGAATCCTACGAGCAGTACTTC. Translating gives CASQRTSGRESYEQYF.

The chain is built from TRBV27 and TRBJ1-3; no definite D call. CDR1 is MNHEY, CDR2 SMNVEV, per germline (reference sequence). V lost 6 bases and J lost 2, with 8 bases in between. There are 13 residues in the CDR3. The CDR3 DNA is TGTGCCAGCAGCTTCGCTCCTGGAAACACCATATATTTT. Encoded protein: CASSFAPGNTIYF.

In its sample, this clonotype was seen a few times. This rearrangement joins TRBV4-2 to TRBJ1-3, with 7 nucleotides matching TRBD1. V lost 4 bases and J lost 8; bases outside the gene matches: 17. Looked up from germline, CDR1 is LGHNA and CDR2 is YNFKEQ. The CDR3 loop spans 17 amino acids. The CDR3 bases are TGTGCCAGCAGCCTATCTCTCGTTTGGGGACAGAAGCACACCATATATTTT. Translating it yields CASSLSLVWGQKHTIYF.

The table lists this clonotype with a few counts. V gene TRBV5-1 combines with J gene TRBJ2-7; maybe TRBD2 (6 bases). In germline, CDR1 is SGHRS, CDR2 YFSETQ. V was cut by 4 bases and J by 2 bases, with 16 bases left in between. This CDR3 has 15 residues. The CDR3 sequence: CASSPYGGVAYEQYF. Here the CDR3 DNA reads TGCGCCAGCAGCCCCTATGGCGGGGTCGCCTACGAGCAGTACTTC.

This clonotype showed up just a few times. This chain connects TRBV6-2 or TRBV6-3 to TRBJ1-5; D uncertain. V lost 2 bases to trimming and J lost 0 bases, with 8 bases between them. This CDR3 spans 15 amino acids. Germline V gene data show CDR1 as MNHEY and CDR2 as SVGEGT. CDR3 region: CASSYRIDSNQPQHF. The CDR3 DNA reads TGTGCCAGCAGTTACCGGATCGATAGCAATCAGCCCCAGCATTTT.

The sample holds a few counts of this clonotype. CDR3 sequence (DNA): TGTGCCAGTAGCGGGGGGCTCATCTATGGCTACACCTTC. Translated, it gives CASSGGLIYGYTF. This chain links TRBV19 with TRBJ1-2, with a tentative D call TRBD1 (6 bases). The CDR3 has 13 amino acids. V was cut by 6 bases and J by 4 bases, with 12 bases left in between. Germline CDR1 reads LNHDA; CDR2 reads SQIVND (reference sequence).

This clonotype was seen more than once but under ten times. The chain joins TRBV9 to TRBJ1-4; TRBD1 might be the D (5 bases). The V gene lost 4 bases and the J gene lost 5 bases, with 15 bases spanning the gap. Germline assignment: CDR1 SGDLS and CDR2 YYNGEE. The CDR3 spans 15 residues. The CDR3, as DNA: TGTGCCAGCAGCCCTCGACAGAGTCTAAATGAAAAACTGTTTTTT. Its translation: CASSPRQSLNEKLFF. Drawing the rest from reference TRBV9 and TRBJ1-4, the complete variable domain is DSGVTQTPKHLITATGQRVTLRCSPRSGDLSVYWYQQSLDQGLQFLIQYYNGEERAKGNILERFSAQQFPDLHSELNLSSLELGDSALYFCASSPRQSLNEKLFFGSGTQLSVL.

This chain uses TRBV29-1 with TRBJ2-1; D possibly corresponds to TRBD1 (5 bases). V lost 6 bases, J lost 4 bases, and 10 bases lay in between. CDR3 length: 12 amino acids. The germline CDR1 and CDR2 sequences are SQVTM and ANQGSEA. CDR3 nucleotides: TGCAGCGTCGCCCGACAGTACAATGAGCAGTTCTTC. This gives the protein CSVARQYNEQFF.

V and J are TRBV20-1 and TRBJ1-1, with D possibly being TRBD1 (5 bases). Germline V gene data show CDR1 as DFQATT and CDR2 as SNEGSKA (reference sequence). V was clipped by 3 bases and J by 1 base, with 9 bases between them. This CDR3 comprises 13 residues. The DNA of the CDR3 is TGCAGTGCTAGGGGGACGGGGAACACTGAAGCTTTCTTT. Translating it yields CSARGTGNTEAFF.

The CDR3 DNA is TGTGCCAGCAGTCCGGGACAGTCGGGAGAGACCCAGTACTTC. Its protein is CASSPGQSGETQYF. The chain is built from TRBV6-1 and TRBJ2-5; the match to TRBD1 covers 7 bases. With 5 bases clipped from V and 4 bases from J, the junction kept 7 bases outside the gene matches. Germline-derived CDR1 and CDR2 are MNHNS and SASEGT. CDR3 length: 14 amino acids.

Only a few counts were recorded for this clonotype. The chain joins TRBV20-1 to TRBJ2-3; tentative D call: TRBD1 (5 bases). This CDR3 spans 13 amino acids. Germline V gives CDR1 DFQATT, CDR2 SNEGSKA (reference sequence). Trimming left V 7 bases short and J 2 bases short, with 13 bases between. For the CDR3, the DNA is TGCAGTGGGGTGCGGACAAACACAGATACGCAGTATTTT. It yields the protein CSGVRTNTDTQYF.

This sequence joins TRBV10-3 and TRBJ2-2, with TRBD1 as a possible D gene (6 bases). Germline V gene sequence: CDR1 ENHRY, CDR2 SYGVKD. The CDR3 consists of 12 residues. V was trimmed by 6 bases and J by 6 bases, leaving 8 bases between them. This CDR3 is CAIRQGSGELFF. In nucleotides, the CDR3 is TGTGCCATCAGACAGGGTTCCGGGGAGCTGTTTTTT.